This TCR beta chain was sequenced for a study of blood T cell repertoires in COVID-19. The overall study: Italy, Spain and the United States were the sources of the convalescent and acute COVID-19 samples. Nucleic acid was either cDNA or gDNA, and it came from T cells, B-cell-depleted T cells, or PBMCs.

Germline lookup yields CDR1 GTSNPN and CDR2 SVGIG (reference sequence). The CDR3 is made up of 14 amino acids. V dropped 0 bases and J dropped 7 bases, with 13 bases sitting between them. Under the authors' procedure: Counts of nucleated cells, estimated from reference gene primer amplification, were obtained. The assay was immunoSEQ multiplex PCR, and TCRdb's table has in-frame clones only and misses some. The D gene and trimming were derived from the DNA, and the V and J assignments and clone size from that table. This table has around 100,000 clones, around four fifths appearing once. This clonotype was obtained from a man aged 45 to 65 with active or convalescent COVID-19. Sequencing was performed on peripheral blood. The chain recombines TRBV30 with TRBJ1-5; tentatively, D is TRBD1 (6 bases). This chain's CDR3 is CAWSVTGQGQPQHF. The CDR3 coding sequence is TGTGCCTGGAGTGTTACAGGGCAGGGGCAGCCCCAGCATTTT.